Listed below are T cell receptor beta chains from one sample, sequenced in a study of PD-L1 blockade in urothelial cancer. The assay was immunoSEQ multiplex PCR, and TCRdb's table has in-frame clones only and misses some. The sample carries about 15,000 clones, approximately 86% recorded once. The source was PBMCs, collected around atezolizumab (anti-PD-L1) treatment. These receptors originate from a man aged 50 to 60 with urothelial cancer. CDR3s include the opening cysteine and the closing phenylalanine or tryptophan. D genes are given only for firm matches. The size field is filled for only some rows; it gives once, few, many or a size class.

V	J	size	D	DNA	CDR3
TRBV19	TRBJ2-3	.	TRBD2	TGTGCCAGTAGTATAGCCTCCGGGACTAGCTACACAGATACGCAGTATTTT	CASSIASGTSYTDTQYF
TRBV6-4	TRBJ1-5	.	.	TGTGCCAGCAGTGAAGGCGGCGGCAATCAGCCCCAGCATTTT	CASSEGGGNQPQHF
TRBV4-3	TRBJ2-1	.	.	TGCGCCAGCAGCCAAGGGGGGCACGAGCAGTTCTTC	CASSQGGHEQFF
TRBV12-5	TRBJ2-7	.	.	TGTGCTAGTGCCCTGACAGACTCCTACGAGCAGTACTTC	CASALTDSYEQYF
TRBV6-6	TRBJ1-1	few	TRBD1	TGTGCCAGCAGTACGTCACAGGGGGGGTACACTGAAGCTTTCTTT	CASSTSQGGYTEAFF
TRBV5-1	TRBJ1-4	.	TRBD1	TGCGCCAGCAGCTCCGGACAGGGAAGGGATGAAAAACTGTTTTTT	CASSSGQGRDEKLFF
TRBV7-2	TRBJ2-7	.	.	TGTGCCAGCAGCTTAGGGGCTAAGGGGGAGCAGTACTTC	CASSLGAKGEQYF
TRBV15	TRBJ2-7	.	.	TGTGCCACCAGCAGAGATCTAGTATCCTACGAGCAGTACTTC	CATSRDLVSYEQYF
TRBV14	TRBJ1-3	.	.	TGTGCCAGCAGCCAAGGGCTTGGCTCTGGAAACACCATATATTTT	CASSQGLGSGNTIYF
TRBV5-4	TRBJ2-1	few	TRBD2	TGTGCCAGCAAAAAAGGACTAGCGGGAGAGGGGGCCCACAATGAGCAGTTCTTC	CASKKGLAGEGAHNEQFF
TRBV19	TRBJ1-1	.	.	TGTGCCAGTAACGAACAGAGGAACACTGAAGCTTTCTTT	CASNEQRNTEAFF
TRBV10-3	TRBJ2-3	.	.	TGTGCCATCAGTGAAGGAACTACCACAGATACGCAGTATTTT	CAISEGTTTDTQYF
TRBV27	TRBJ1-5	.	TRBD1	TGTGCCAGCACCCCAGGGACAGGGGATCAGCCCCAGCATTTT	CASTPGTGDQPQHF
TRBV7-2	TRBJ2-5	.	TRBD1	TGTGCCAGCGGCCGACAGGGGACCCAAGAGACCCAGTACTTC	CASGRQGTQETQYF
TRBV12-5	TRBJ2-1	.	.	TGTGCTAGTGGTTTGGACGGCAACGGGATCTACAATGAGCAGTTCTTC	CASGLDGNGIYNEQFF
TRBV5-1	TRBJ1-5	.	TRBD1	TGCGCCAGCAGCTCGGGGACAGGGGAGTATCAGCCCCAGCATTTT	CASSSGTGEYQPQHF
TRBV30	TRBJ2-2	.	TRBD2	TGTGCCTGGAGGGATCTAGCGGGAGCCGGGGAGCTGTTTTTT	CAWRDLAGAGELFF
TRBV13	TRBJ1-2	.	TRBD1	TGTGCCAGCAGCTTAAGGGACAGGGCAAGATATTCCTATGGCTACACCTTC	CASSLRDRARYSYGYTF
TRBV9	TRBJ1-3	.	TRBD1	TGTGCCAGCAGCGCCGAACTAGGACAGGGAGGAAACACCATATATTTT	CASSAELGQGGNTIYF
TRBV21-1	TRBJ2-5	.	.	TGTGCCAGCAGGTTTACTAGCTACCAAGAGACCCAGTACTTC	CASRFTSYQETQYF
TRBV19	TRBJ1-2	.	TRBD1	TGTGCCAGCAGTAGACCCGGGACAGGGAATTATGGCTACACCTTC	CASSRPGTGNYGYTF
TRBV6-5	TRBJ1-1	.	TRBD1	TGTGCCAGCAGCCGACAGGGGACTGAAGCTTTCTTT	CASSRQGTEAFF
TRBV25-1	TRBJ2-7	.	TRBD1	TGTGCCAGCAGTTTTTCCGCCGCCGGGACAGGTCCTATTTACGAGCAGTACTTC	CASSFSAAGTGPIYEQYF
TRBV27	TRBJ1-5	once	TRBD1	TGTGCCAGCAGTACCGGACAGGGACGCAATCAGCCCCAGCATTTT	CASSTGQGRNQPQHF
TRBV5-4	TRBJ2-5	.	.	TGTGCCAGCAGCTTGGTGTCACAGGGAGAGACCCAGTACTTC	CASSLVSQGETQYF
TRBV6-6	TRBJ1-6	.	.	TGTGCCAGCAGTTACTCGGGGGCTAGGACCCTCCACTTT	CASSYSGARTLHF
TRBV19	TRBJ2-7	.	TRBD2	TGTGCCAGTAGTCTTTTCAGCGGGAGCCACGAGCAGTACTTC	CASSLFSGSHEQYF
TRBV27	TRBJ1-6	.	TRBD1	TGTGCCAGCAGCAAAAAGGACAGGAGTGGCTCACCCCTCCACTTT	CASSKKDRSGSPLHF
TRBV30	TRBJ1-1	.	.	TGTGCCTGGGTTCCCCCCGCGCGGGGGGGCACTGAAGCTTTCTTT	CAWVPPARGGTEAFF
TRBV5-1	TRBJ1-5	.	.	TGCGCCAGCAGAGTGGAGGTGGATAGCAATCAGCCCCAGCATTTT	CASRVEVDSNQPQHF
TRBV6-1	TRBJ2-7	once	.	TGTGCCAGCAGTGAGGGGGGATGGGGATGCTACTTC	CASSEGGWGCYF
TRBV29-1	TRBJ2-7	.	TRBD2	TGCAGCGTTGAAGACCGACCGGGACTAGGTCCCTACGAGCAGTACTTC	CSVEDRPGLGPYEQYF
TRBV7-9	TRBJ2-3	.	TRBD1	TGTGCCAGCAGCCGACAGGGGGGCGCAGATACGCAGTATTTT	CASSRQGGADTQYF
TRBV11-1	TRBJ2-3	.	TRBD1	TGTGCCAGCAGTTTTGGACAGGCTAGCACAGATACGCAGTATTTT	CASSFGQASTDTQYF
TRBV6-5	TRBJ1-1	.	.	TGTGCCAGCAGTTACAGGGGAAGGGCTTCTGAAGCTTTCTTT	CASSYRGRASEAFF
TRBV10-3	TRBJ2-7	.	TRBD2	TGTGCCATCAGCCCAGCGGGAGGGACGTCCTACGAGCAGTACTTC	CAISPAGGTSYEQYF